The clone carrying this T cell receptor (beta chain) was recorded a few times. The sample is drawn from a study of control samples from healthy donors and cancer patients. Libraries were prepared by immunoSEQ multiplex PCR; TCRdb keeps only in-frame clonotypes and omits some of them. Of roughly 100,000 clones listed, roughly 92% were seen once; the top ten hold about 3%. The trim removed 5 bases at V and 0 bases at J, leaving 19 bases unmatched. Germline CDR1 and CDR2: LNHDA and SQIVND (reference sequence). The length of the CDR3 is 20 residues. This rearrangement joins TRBV19 to TRBJ1-1; 9 bases agree with TRBD1. The sample taken for sequencing was blood. This receptor was obtained from a human donor in good health. The donor label of this sample is uncertain. The CDR3 region is CASSFTHPGQGRLMNTEAFF. The DNA for the CDR3 is TGTGCCAGTAGTTTTACCCATCCGGGACAGGGACGTCTCATGAACACTGAAGCTTTCTTT.